The present TCR beta chain was sequenced within a study of blood T cell repertoires in COVID-19. Turning to the study itself: Samples representing acute and convalescent COVID-19 were sourced from the United States, Italy and Spain.

Germline loops: CDR1 SGDLS, CDR2 YYNGEE. The CDR3 spans 13 residues. V was pared by 10 bases and J by 3 bases, with 15 bases between. In the original processing: Researchers report that nucleated cell counts were estimated from reference gene primer amplification. Sequencing used immunoSEQ multiplex PCR; TCRdb keeps in-frame clones, though not all of them. Clone size and the V and J calls come from that table; the DNA yielded D and trimming. The sample holds over 85,000 clones, around 86% seen once. Sequences were obtained from peripheral blood. This chain joins TRBV9 and TRBJ2-3, with TRBD2 as a possible D gene (7 bases). The source is a man in his forties or fifties with active or convalescent COVID-19. DNA for the CDR3: TGTGCCGGAACAAGGGGGGGAACAGATACGCAGTATTTT. It translates to CAGTRGGTDTQYF.